The clone carrying this TCR beta chain was observed a few times. The junction departs from germline at one end; a sequencing error may be responsible. This specimen belongs to a study of T cells in Graves' hyperthyroidism and ophthalmopathy. RNA transcripts gave rise to amplified TCR beta CDR3 regions. First-round RT-PCR with HTBI primers amplified the TCR CDR3 region. One entry per CDR3 protein results from TCRdb running MiXCR on the multiplex PCR reads. The repertoire includes about 570,000 distinct CDR3 sequences, 12% to 15% of them detected once, and approximately 15% sits in the top ten. This CDR3 has 14 residues. Germline V gene sequence: CDR1 LNHDA, CDR2 SQIVND (reference sequence).

The chain employs TRBV19 and TRBJ2-7, with D perhaps matching TRBD2 (5 bases). Sequenced material: blood. The clonotype was recovered from a woman aged 40 to 49 with Graves' hyperthyroidism. The CDR3 is CAGSIGNGVGEQYF. The CDR3 nucleotides are TGTGCCGGTAGTATCGGTAACGGGGTTGGCGAGCAGTACTTC.